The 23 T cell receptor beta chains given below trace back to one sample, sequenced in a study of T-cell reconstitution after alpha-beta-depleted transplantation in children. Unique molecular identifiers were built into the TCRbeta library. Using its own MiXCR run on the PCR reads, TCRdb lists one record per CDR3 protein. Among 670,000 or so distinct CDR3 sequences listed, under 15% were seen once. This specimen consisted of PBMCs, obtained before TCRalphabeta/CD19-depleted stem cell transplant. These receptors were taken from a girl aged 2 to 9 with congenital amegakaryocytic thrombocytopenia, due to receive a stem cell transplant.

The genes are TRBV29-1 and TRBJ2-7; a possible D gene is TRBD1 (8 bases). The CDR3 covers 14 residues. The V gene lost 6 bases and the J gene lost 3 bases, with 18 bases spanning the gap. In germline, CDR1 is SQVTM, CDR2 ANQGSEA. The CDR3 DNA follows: TGCAGCGTGACCGGACAGGGAGGGAGCTACGAGCAGTACTTC. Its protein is CSVTGQGGSYEQYF.

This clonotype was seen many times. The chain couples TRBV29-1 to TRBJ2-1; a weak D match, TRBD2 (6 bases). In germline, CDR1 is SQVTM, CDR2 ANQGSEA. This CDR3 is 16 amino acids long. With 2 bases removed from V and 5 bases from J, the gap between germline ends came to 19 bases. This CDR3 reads CSVEPTGGAEHNEQFF. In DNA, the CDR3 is TGCAGCGTTGAACCGACCGGGGGAGCTGAGCACAATGAGCAGTTCTTC.

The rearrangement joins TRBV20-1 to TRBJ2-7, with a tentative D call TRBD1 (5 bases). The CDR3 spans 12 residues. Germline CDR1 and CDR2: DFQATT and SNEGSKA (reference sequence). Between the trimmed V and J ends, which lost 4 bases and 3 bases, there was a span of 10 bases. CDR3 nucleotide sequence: TGCAGTGCTAAACAGGATAGCTACGAGCAGTACTTC. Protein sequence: CSAKQDSYEQYF.

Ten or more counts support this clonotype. The CDR3 region has the DNA TGCAGTGCTAGAGATCCCGAAGGTGGTGAAGCTTTCTTT. Translating it yields CSARDPEGGEAFF. The chain is built from TRBV20-1 and TRBJ1-1; no definite D call. V shed 0 bases and J shed 7 bases, with 12 bases lying between them. CDR3 length equals 13 residues. CDR1 is DFQATT and CDR2 is SNEGSKA in the germline V gene (reference sequence).

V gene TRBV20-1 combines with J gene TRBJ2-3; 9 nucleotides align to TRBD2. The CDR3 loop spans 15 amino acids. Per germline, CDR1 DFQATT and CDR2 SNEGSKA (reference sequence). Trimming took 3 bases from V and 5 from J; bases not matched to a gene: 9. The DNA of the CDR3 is TGCAGTGCTAGGTCTACGACTAGCGGCCAAGATACGCAGTATTTT. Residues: CSARSTTSGQDTQYF.

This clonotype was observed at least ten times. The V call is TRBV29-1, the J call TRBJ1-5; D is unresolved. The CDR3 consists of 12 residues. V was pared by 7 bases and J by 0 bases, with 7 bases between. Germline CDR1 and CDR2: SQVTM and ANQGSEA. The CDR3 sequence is CSAQISNQPQHF. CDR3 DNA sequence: TGCAGCGCCCAGATTAGCAATCAGCCCCAGCATTTT.

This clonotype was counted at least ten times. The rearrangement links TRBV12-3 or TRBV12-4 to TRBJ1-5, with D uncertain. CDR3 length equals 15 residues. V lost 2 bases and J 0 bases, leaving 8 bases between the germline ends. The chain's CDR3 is CASSLLIGSNQPQHF. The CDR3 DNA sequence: TGTGCCAGCAGTTTATTGATAGGTAGCAATCAGCCCCAGCATTTT.

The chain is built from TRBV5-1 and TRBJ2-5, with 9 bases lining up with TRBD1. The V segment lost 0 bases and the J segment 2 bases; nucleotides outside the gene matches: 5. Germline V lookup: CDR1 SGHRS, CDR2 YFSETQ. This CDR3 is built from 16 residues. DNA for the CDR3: TGCGCCAGCAGCTTGGGGACAGGGGCGAAGCAAGAGACCCAGTACTTC. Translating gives CASSLGTGAKQETQYF.

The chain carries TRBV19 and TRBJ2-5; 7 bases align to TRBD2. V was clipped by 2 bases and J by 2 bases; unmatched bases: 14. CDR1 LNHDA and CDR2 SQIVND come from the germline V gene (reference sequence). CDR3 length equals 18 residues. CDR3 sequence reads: CASSIRRSGGRDQETQYF. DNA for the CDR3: TGTGCCAGTAGTATACGAAGATCAGGCGGGAGAGATCAAGAGACCCAGTACTTC.

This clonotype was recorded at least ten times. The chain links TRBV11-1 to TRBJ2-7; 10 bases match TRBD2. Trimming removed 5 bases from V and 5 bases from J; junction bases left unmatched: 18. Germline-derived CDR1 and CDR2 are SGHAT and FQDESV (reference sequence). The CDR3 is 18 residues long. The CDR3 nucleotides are TGTGCCAGCAGCCAACCTGACTTTGTAGCGGGAGGTACGGACGAGCAGTACTTC. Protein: CASSQPDFVAGGTDEQYF.

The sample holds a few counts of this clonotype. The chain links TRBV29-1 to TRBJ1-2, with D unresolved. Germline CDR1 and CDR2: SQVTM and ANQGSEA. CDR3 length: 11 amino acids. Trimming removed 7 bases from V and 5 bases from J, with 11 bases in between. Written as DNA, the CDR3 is TGCAGCGACGGGCCTGAGTATGGCTACACCTTC. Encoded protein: CSDGPEYGYTF.

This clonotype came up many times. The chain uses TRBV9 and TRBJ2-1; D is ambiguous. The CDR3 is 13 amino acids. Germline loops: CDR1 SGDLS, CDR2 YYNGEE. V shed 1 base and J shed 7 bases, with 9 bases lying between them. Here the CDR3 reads CASSVLPGNEQFF. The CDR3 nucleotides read TGTGCCAGCAGCGTATTGCCCGGGAATGAGCAGTTCTTC.

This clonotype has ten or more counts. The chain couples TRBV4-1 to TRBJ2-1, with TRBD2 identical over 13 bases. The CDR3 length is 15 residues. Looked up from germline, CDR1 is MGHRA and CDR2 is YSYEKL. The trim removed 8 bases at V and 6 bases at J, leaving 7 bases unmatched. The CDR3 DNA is TGCGCCAGCGGGGGACTAGCGGGATATGTCAATGAGCAGTTCTTC. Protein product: CASGGLAGYVNEQFF.

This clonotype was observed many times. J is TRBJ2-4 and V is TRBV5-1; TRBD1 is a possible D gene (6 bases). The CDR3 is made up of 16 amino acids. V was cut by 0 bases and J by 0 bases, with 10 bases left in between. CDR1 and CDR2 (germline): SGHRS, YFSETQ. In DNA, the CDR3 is TGCGCCAGCAGCTTGGTACAGGGCCTAGCCAAAAACATTCAGTACTTC. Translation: CASSLVQGLAKNIQYF.

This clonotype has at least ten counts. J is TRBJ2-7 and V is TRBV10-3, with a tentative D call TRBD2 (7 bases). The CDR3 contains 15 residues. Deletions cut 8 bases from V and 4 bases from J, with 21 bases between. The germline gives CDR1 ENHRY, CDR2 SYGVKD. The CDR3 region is CAIQGLPGLTYEQYF. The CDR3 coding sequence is TGTGCCATCCAGGGGTTGCCGGGACTAACTTACGAGCAGTACTTC.

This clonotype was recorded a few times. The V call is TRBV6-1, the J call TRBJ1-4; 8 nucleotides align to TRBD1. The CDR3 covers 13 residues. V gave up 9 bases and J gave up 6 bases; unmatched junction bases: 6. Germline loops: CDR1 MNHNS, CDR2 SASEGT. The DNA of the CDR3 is TGTGCCAGGACAGGGGAGGCGGATGAAAAACTGTTTTTT. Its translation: CARTGEADEKLFF.

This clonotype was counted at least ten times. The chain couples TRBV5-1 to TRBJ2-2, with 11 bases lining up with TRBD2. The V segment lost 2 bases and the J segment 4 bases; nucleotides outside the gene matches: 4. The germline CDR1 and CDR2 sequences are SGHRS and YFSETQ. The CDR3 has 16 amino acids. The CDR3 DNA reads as TGCGCCAGCAGCTTCCTAGCGGGAGGAAGCACCGGGGAGCTGTTTTTT. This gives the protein CASSFLAGGSTGELFF.

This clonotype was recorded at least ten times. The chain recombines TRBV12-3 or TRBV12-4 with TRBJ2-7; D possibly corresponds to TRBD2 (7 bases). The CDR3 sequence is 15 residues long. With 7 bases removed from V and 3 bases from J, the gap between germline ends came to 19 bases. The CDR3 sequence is CASTESLGGHYEQYF. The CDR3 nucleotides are TGTGCCAGCACCGAATCTTTGGGGGGGCACTACGAGCAGTACTTC.

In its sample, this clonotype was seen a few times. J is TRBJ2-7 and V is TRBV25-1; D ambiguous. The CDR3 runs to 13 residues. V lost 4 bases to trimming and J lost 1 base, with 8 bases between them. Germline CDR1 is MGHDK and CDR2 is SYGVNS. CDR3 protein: CASSGMHSYEQYF. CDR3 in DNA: TGTGCCAGCAGTGGCATGCATTCCTACGAGCAGTACTTC.

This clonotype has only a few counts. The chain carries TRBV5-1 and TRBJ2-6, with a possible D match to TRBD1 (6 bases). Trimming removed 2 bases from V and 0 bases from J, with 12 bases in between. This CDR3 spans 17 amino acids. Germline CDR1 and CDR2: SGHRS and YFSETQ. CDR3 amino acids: CASSFPRGPSGANVLTF. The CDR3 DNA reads TGCGCCAGCAGCTTCCCCAGGGGCCCCTCTGGGGCCAACGTCCTGACTTTC.

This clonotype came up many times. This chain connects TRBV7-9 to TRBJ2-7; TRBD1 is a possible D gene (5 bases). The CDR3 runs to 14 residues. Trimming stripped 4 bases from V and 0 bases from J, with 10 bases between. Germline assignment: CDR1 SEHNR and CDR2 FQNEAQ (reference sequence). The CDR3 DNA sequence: TGTGCCAGCAGCTCACGACAGATCTCCTACGAGCAGTACTTC. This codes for CASSSRQISYEQYF.

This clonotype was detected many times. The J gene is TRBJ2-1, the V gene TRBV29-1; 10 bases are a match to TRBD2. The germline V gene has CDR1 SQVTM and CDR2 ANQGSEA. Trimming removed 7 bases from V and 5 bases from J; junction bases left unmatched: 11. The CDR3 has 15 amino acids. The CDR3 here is CSARRLAGLDNEQFF. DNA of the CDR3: TGCAGCGCCCGAAGACTAGCGGGCCTTGACAATGAGCAGTTCTTC.

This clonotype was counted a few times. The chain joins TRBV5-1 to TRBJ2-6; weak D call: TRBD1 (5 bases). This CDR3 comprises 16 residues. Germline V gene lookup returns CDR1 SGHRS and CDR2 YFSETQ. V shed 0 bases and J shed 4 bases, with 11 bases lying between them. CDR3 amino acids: CASSLGIGAGANVLTF. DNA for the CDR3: TGCGCCAGCAGCTTGGGTATAGGGGCCGGGGCCAACGTCCTGACTTTC.